These 7 T cell receptor beta chains were sequenced from one sample in a study of regulatory T cells in long-lasting Graves disease. Library construction for TCR beta used iRepertoire HTBI primers and Arm-PCR of CDR3 regions. TCRdb reanalysed the multiplex PCR reads using MiXCR and keeps one entry per CDR3 protein. The profile shows about 430,000 distinct CDR3 sequences, approximately 15% of them singletons. The time point was: newly diagnosed GD, antithyroid drugs for less than 3 months. RNA extracted from PBMCs served as the sequencing template. The same sample was also used in a study of T cells in Graves' hyperthyroidism and ophthalmopathy.

This sample comprised peripheral blood mononuclear cells (PBMCs), obtained at new diagnosis, from a patient treated with antithyroid drugs. These TCRs come from a woman aged 40 to 50 with Graves disease.

Ten or more counts support this clonotype. The gene calls are TRBV27 and TRBJ2-1; 14 nucleotides agree with TRBD2. The CDR3 extends over 16 amino acids. V lost 7 bases to trimming and J lost 8 bases; unmatched junction nucleotides: 10. The germline V gene encodes CDR1 MNHEY and CDR2 SMNVEV (reference sequence). The CDR3 spells CASKDFPGLAGDEQFF. CDR3 sequence (DNA): TGTGCCAGCAAAGATTTTCCGGGACTAGCGGGAGATGAGCAGTTCTTC.

This clonotype was detected many times. This chain joins TRBV12-3 or TRBV12-4 and TRBJ1-4; D ambiguous. The length of the CDR3 is 13 residues. With 2 bases removed from V and 8 bases from J, the gap between germline ends came to 9 bases. CDR3 in amino acids: CASSLTDGEKLFF. CDR3 nucleotide sequence: TGTGCCAGCAGTTTAACGGATGGAGAAAAACTGTTTTTT.

This clonotype has ten or more counts. The chain employs TRBV11-2 and TRBJ2-3; 11 bases align to TRBD2. Unmatched junction bases numbered 11, after V lost 3 bases and J lost 0 bases. Germline lookup yields CDR1 SGHAT and CDR2 FQNNGV. This CDR3 spans 19 amino acids. The CDR3 region is CASSFWRRLAGGSTDTQYF. Written as DNA, the CDR3 is TGTGCCAGCAGCTTTTGGAGACGATTAGCGGGAGGGAGCACAGATACGCAGTATTTT.

This clonotype has ten or more counts. The chain couples TRBV19 to TRBJ1-1; D perhaps matches TRBD1 (6 bases). The V and J ends lost 7 bases and 2 bases respectively, with 14 bases between them. The CDR3 has 14 amino acids. Germline lookup yields CDR1 LNHDA and CDR2 SQIVND (reference sequence). As DNA, the CDR3 is TGTGCCAGTACTCCAGGGACAACCAACACTGAAGCTTTCTTT. Translated, it gives CASTPGTTNTEAFF.

This clonotype has ten or more counts. This sequence joins TRBV12-3 or TRBV12-4 and TRBJ1-1; D call uncertain. V was clipped by 5 bases and J by 5 bases, with 12 bases between them. The CDR3 length is 13 residues. The CDR3 DNA reads TGTGCCAGCAGTGTGTCTATAGGGACTGAAGCTTTCTTT. It encodes CASSVSIGTEAFF.

The chain is built from TRBV11-3 and TRBJ1-1; D ambiguous. Trimming took 5 bases from V and 1 from J, leaving 11 bases between them. This CDR3 spans 14 amino acids. In germline, CDR1 is SGHNT, CDR2 YENEEA. The CDR3 nucleotides are TGTGCCAGCAGCGTCCCCGTGGGGAACACTGAAGCTTTCTTT. This codes for CASSVPVGNTEAFF.

The sample holds many counts of this clonotype. The chain couples TRBV28 to TRBJ2-1, with a possible D match to TRBD1 (6 bases). The CDR3 covers 13 residues. The germline V and J ends were trimmed by 5 bases and 4 bases, with 9 bases remaining between them. Germline CDR1 MDHEN, CDR2 SYDVKM. CDR3 bases: TGTGCCAGCAGTCTACAGGGTTACAATGAGCAGTTCTTC. It specifies CASSLQGYNEQFF.